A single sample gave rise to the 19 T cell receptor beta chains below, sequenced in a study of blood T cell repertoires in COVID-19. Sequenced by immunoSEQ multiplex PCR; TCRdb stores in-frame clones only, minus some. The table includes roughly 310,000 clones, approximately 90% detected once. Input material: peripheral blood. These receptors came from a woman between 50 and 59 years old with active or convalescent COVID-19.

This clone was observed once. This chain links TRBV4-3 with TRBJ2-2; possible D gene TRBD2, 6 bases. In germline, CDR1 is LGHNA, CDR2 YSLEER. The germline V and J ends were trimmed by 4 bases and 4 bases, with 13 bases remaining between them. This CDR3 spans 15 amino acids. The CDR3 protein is CASSLEEGSTGELFF. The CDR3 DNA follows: TGCGCCAGCAGCCTCGAGGAGGGCAGCACCGGGGAGCTGTTTTTT.

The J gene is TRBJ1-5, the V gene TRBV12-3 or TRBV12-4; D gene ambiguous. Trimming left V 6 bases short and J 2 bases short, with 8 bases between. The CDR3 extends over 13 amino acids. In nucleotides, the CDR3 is TGTGCCAGCAGCCCGGCGGGCAATCAGCCCCAGCATTTT. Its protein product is CASSPAGNQPQHF.

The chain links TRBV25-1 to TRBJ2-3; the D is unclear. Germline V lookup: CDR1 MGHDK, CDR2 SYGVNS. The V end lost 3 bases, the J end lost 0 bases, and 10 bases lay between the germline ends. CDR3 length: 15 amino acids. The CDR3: CASSETHSSTDTQYF. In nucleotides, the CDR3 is TGTGCCAGCAGTGAGACACATAGTAGCACAGATACGCAGTATTTT.

The CDR3 sequence is CASSPLREGEAFF. The DNA for the CDR3 is TGTGCCAGCAGTCCCCTGAGGGAGGGTGAAGCTTTCTTT. The J gene is TRBJ1-1, the V gene TRBV6-5; D ambiguous. This CDR3 is 13 amino acids long. CDR1 is MNHEY and CDR2 is SVGAGI in the germline V gene. V was cut by 5 bases and J by 7 bases, with 14 bases left in between.

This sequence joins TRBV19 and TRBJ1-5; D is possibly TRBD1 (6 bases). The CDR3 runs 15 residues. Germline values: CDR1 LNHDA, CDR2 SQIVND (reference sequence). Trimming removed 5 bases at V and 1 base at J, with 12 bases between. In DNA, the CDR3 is TGTGCCAGTAGTGCACAACAGGGAAGCAATCAGCCCCAGCATTTT. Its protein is CASSAQQGSNQPQHF. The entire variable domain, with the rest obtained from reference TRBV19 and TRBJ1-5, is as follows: DGGITQSPKYLFRKEGQNVTLSCEQNLNHDAMYWYRQDPGQGLRLIYYSQIVNDFQKGDIAEGYSVSREKKESFPLTVTSAQKNPTAFYLCASSAQQGSNQPQHFGDGTRLSIL.

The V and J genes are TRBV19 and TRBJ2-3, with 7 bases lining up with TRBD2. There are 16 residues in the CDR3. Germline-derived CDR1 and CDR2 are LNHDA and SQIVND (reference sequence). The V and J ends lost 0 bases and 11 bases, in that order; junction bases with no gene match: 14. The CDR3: CASSIDRASGKSLQYF. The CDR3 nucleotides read TGTGCCAGTAGTATAGATAGGGCTAGCGGCAAGTCTCTGCAGTATTTT.

The CDR3 loop reads CASSLNRAIYGYTF. The CDR3, as DNA: TGTGCCAGCAGTTTAAACAGGGCTATCTATGGCTACACCTTC. The chain employs TRBV27 and TRBJ1-2, with D maybe TRBD1 (6 bases). The CDR3 has 14 residues. Germline CDR1 and CDR2: MNHEY and SMNVEV (reference sequence). With 2 bases removed from V and 4 bases from J, the gap between germline ends came to 11 bases.

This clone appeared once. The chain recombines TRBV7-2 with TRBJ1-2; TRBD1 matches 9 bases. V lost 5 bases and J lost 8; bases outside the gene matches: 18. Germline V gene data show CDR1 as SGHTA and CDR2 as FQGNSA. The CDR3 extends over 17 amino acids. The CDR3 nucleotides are TGTGCCAGCAGCCACATTAGGGACAGGGACGAAGGGGGGGGCTACACCTTC. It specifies CASSHIRDRDEGGGYTF. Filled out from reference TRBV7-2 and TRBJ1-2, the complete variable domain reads GAGVSQSPSNKVTEKGKDVELRCDPISGHTALYWYRQSLGQGLEFLIYFQGNSAPDKSGLPSDRFSAERTGGSVSTLTIQRTQQEDSAVYLCASSHIRDRDEGGGYTFGSGTRLTVV.

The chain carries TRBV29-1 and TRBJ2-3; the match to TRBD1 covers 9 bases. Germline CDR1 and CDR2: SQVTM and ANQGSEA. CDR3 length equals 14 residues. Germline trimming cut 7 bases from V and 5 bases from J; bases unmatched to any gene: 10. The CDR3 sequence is CSGRTGATGDTQYF. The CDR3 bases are TGCAGCGGAAGGACAGGGGCAACCGGAGATACGCAGTATTTT.

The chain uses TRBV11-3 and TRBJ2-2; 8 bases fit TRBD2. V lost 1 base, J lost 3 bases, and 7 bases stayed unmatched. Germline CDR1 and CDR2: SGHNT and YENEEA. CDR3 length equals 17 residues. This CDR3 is CASSLGGSGIYTGELFF. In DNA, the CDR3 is TGTGCCAGCAGCTTAGGGGGTAGCGGGATTTACACCGGGGAGCTGTTTTTT.

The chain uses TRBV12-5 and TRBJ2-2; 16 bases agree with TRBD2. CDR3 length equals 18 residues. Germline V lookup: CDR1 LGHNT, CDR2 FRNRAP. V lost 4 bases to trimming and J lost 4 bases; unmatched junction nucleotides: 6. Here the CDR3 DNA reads TGTGCTAGTGGTTCGGGACTAGCGGGAGGGCCGGTCACCGGGGAGCTGTTTTTT. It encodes CASGSGLAGGPVTGELFF.

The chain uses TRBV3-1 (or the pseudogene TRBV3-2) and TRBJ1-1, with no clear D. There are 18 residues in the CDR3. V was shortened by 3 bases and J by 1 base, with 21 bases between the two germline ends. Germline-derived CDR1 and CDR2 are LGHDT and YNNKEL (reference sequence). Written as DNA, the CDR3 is TGTGCCAGCAGCCAGGCGACCCCGGGGATTGTAGCGAACACTGAAGCTTTCTTT. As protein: CASSQATPGIVANTEAFF.

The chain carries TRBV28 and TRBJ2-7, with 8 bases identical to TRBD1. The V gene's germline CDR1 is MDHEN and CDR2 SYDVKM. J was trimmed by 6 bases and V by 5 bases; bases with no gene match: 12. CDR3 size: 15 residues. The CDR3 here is CASSGRTGIQFEQYF. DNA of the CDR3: TGTGCCAGCAGTGGCCGGACAGGGATACAGTTCGAGCAGTACTTC.

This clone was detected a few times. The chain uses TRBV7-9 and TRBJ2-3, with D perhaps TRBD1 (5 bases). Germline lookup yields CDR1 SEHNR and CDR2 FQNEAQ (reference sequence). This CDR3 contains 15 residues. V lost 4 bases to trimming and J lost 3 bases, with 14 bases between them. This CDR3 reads CASSWSTGVTDTQYF. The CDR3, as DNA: TGTGCCAGCAGCTGGAGCACAGGAGTGACAGATACGCAGTATTTT.

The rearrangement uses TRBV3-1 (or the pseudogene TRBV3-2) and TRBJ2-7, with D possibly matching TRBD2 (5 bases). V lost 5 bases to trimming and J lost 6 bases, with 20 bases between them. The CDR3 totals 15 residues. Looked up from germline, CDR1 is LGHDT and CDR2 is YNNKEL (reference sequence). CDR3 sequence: CASSERQVSRGEQYF. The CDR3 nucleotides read TGTGCCAGCAGCGAGAGGCAGGTATCTCGGGGCGAGCAGTACTTC.

Written as DNA, the CDR3 is TGTGCCAGCTCCGGGGGGATGAACACTGAAGCTTTCTTT. Protein sequence: CASSGGMNTEAFF. The rearrangement joins TRBV30 to TRBJ1-1; tentatively, D is TRBD1 (5 bases). The germline CDR1 and CDR2 sequences are GTSNPN and SVGIG (reference sequence). The CDR3 length is 13 residues. Trimming left V 8 bases short and J 0 bases short, with 13 bases between.

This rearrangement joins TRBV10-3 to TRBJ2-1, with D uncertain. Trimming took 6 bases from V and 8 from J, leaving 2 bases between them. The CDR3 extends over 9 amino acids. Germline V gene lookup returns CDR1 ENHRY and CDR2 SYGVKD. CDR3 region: CAISYEQFF. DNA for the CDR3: TGTGCCATCAGCTATGAGCAGTTCTTC.

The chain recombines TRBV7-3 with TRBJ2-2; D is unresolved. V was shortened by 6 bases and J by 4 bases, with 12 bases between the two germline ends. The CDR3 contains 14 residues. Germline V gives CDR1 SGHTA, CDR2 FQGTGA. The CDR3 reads CASSVGVGTGELFF. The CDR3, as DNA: TGTGCCAGCAGTGTCGGAGTTGGCACCGGGGAGCTGTTTTTT.

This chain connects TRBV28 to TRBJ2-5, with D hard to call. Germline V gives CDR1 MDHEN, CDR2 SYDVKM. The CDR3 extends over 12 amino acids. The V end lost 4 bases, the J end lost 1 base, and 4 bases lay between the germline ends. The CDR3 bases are TGTGCCAGCAGTTCCGTCCAAGAGACCCAGTACTTC. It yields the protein CASSSVQETQYF.